This T cell receptor beta chain was observed in a study of shared clonotypes between healthy human individuals. The data were produced by immunoSEQ multiplex PCR, yet TCRdb's version contains in-frame clones alone and is incomplete. The table shows a few million clones, with 85% to 95% occurring only once. Trimming removed 6 bases at V and 1 base at J, with 8 bases between. Germline CDR1 and CDR2: MGHRA and YSYEKL. This CDR3 spans 13 amino acids. This clone showed up just once. Sequencing input: naive CD4+ T cells from PBMCs. Subset here: CD45RA+ positively selected. The TCR originated in a young man in good health. Some clones in this sample may be carry-over from other donors' samples. The V call is TRBV4-1, the J call TRBJ2-3; the D is unclear. The CDR3 DNA sequence: TGCGCCAGCAGACCTATTGGCACAGATACGCAGTATTTT. This sequence encodes CASRPIGTDTQYF.